The 18 T cell receptor beta chains reported below all come from one sample, sequenced in a study of blood T cell repertoires in COVID-19. Clones were sequenced by immunoSEQ multiplex PCR, and TCRdb holds only the in-frame ones, with some missing. The sample contains about 210,000 clones, about 79% of which appear only once. Sequencing was carried out using peripheral blood. These receptors were taken from a man in his forties who had recovered from COVID-19.

The chain couples TRBV29-1 to TRBJ1-1; 9 positions agree with TRBD1. CDR3 length: 15 amino acids. Germline CDR1 SQVTM, CDR2 ANQGSEA. The junction had 10 bases not matched to a gene; V was cut back by 4 bases and J by 4 bases. CDR3 residues: CSVAYRGRVSTEAFF. In DNA, the CDR3 is TGCAGCGTTGCCTACAGGGGGCGCGTGAGCACTGAAGCTTTCTTT. The entire variable domain, with the rest obtained from reference TRBV29-1 and TRBJ1-1, is as follows: SAVISQKPSRDICQRGTSLTIQCQVDSQVTMMFWYRQQPGQSLTLIATANQGSEATYESGFVIDKFPISRPNLTFSTLTVSNMSPEDSSIYLCSVAYRGRVSTEAFFGQGTRLTVV.

The chain is built from TRBV29-1 and TRBJ2-1, with 7 positions matching TRBD2. CDR1 is SQVTM, CDR2 ANQGSEA, per germline. This CDR3 is 14 amino acids long. The ends lost 7 bases at V and 1 base at J; junction bases unmatched: 7. CDR3 DNA sequence: TGCAGCGCCTCCGGGACTAATTCCTACAATGAGCAGTTCTTC. The encoded protein is CSASGTNSYNEQFF.

The chain links TRBV10-1 to TRBJ2-1, with 8 bases lining up with TRBD2. Trimming took 6 bases from V and 0 from J; bases not matched to a gene: 7. The CDR3 has 16 residues. CDR1 is WNHNN, CDR2 SYGVQD, per germline (reference sequence). Here the CDR3 DNA reads TGCGCCAGCAGCGAGACTAGCGTCGGCTCCTACAATGAGCAGTTCTTC. Its protein product is CASSETSVGSYNEQFF.

The chain recombines TRBV6-6 with TRBJ1-3, with 7 bases fitting TRBD1. The CDR3 has 15 amino acids. Looked up from germline, CDR1 is MNHNY and CDR2 is SVGAGI (reference sequence). Germline trimming cut 0 bases from V and 2 bases from J; bases unmatched to any gene: 1. The CDR3 protein is CASSYSRGPGNTIYF. For the CDR3, the DNA is TGTGCCAGCAGTTACTCGAGGGGGCCTGGAAACACCATATATTTT.

The chain links TRBV16 to TRBJ1-5; 7 nucleotides line up with TRBD1. The CDR3 length is 14 residues. Germline V gives CDR1 KGHSY, CDR2 FQNENV. Trimming took 7 bases from V and 0 from J; bases not matched to a gene: 3. CDR3 DNA: TGTGCCAGCACGGACAGGAATAGCAATCAGCCCCAGCATTTT. Its translation: CASTDRNSNQPQHF.

V gene TRBV6-1 combines with J gene TRBJ2-7; TRBD1 matches at 7 bases. Germline V gene data show CDR1 as MNHNS and CDR2 as SASEGT. The CDR3 totals 15 residues. V dropped 3 bases and J dropped 5; count of bases not matched to a gene: 10. Here the CDR3 reads CASSEKGAERNEQYF. The CDR3 bases are TGTGCCAGCAGTGAGAAGGGGGCTGAGAGGAACGAGCAGTACTTC.

The rearrangement uses TRBV6-2 or TRBV6-3 and TRBJ2-7; D is undetermined. V was pared by 1 base and J by 3 bases, with 13 bases between. CDR1 and CDR2 from the germline V gene are MNHEY and SVGEGT. This CDR3 spans 15 amino acids. CDR3 bases: TGTGCCAGCAGTTACTACCCTGGCGGAGTCTACGAGCAGTACTTC. Amino acids: CASSYYPGGVYEQYF.

This clone was seen a handful of times. The chain employs TRBV5-6 and TRBJ2-1, with D unclear. Deletions cut 0 bases from V and 0 bases from J, with 10 bases between. The germline gives CDR1 SGHDT, CDR2 YYEEEE. The CDR3 is 16 residues long. CDR3 residues: CASSLGRVSSYNEQFF. CDR3 bases: TGTGCCAGCAGCTTGGGACGGGTGAGCTCCTACAATGAGCAGTTCTTC.

This chain uses TRBV9 with TRBJ2-2; 8 positions agree with TRBD1. The germline CDR1 and CDR2 sequences are SGDLS and YYNGEE. CDR3 length: 15 amino acids. The V and J ends lost 4 bases and 1 base, in that order; junction bases with no gene match: 3. This chain's CDR3 is CASSYGQGNTGELFF. In nucleotides, the CDR3 is TGTGCCAGCAGCTACGGACAGGGGAACACCGGGGAGCTGTTTTTT.

The chain links TRBV18 to TRBJ2-7, with 9 bases aligning to TRBD1. This CDR3 region has 14 residues. The V gene's germline CDR1 is KGHSH and CDR2 LQKENI. The trim removed 4 bases at V and 4 bases at J, leaving 5 bases unmatched. The CDR3 is CASSRETGGYEQYF. CDR3 nucleotide sequence: TGTGCCAGCTCACGAGAGACAGGGGGGTACGAGCAGTACTTC. The full variable domain, completed using reference TRBV18 and TRBJ2-7, is NAGVMQNPRHLVRRRGQEARLRCSPMKGHSHVYWYRQLPEEGLKFMVYLQKENIIDESGMPKERFSAEFPKEGPSILRIQQVVRGDSAAYFCASSRETGGYEQYFGPGTRLTVT.

This clone was recorded a few times. The J gene is TRBJ1-5, the V gene TRBV10-3; the D gene is possibly TRBD1 (6 bases). Looked up from germline, CDR1 is ENHRY and CDR2 is SYGVKD. The CDR3 is 13 amino acids. V was shortened by 6 bases and J by 7 bases, with 13 bases between the two germline ends. The DNA of the CDR3 is TGTGCCATCAGGGCAGGACAGTACCAGCCCCAGCATTTT. This encodes CAIRAGQYQPQHF.

The chain uses TRBV5-3 and TRBJ1-4; D gene uncertain. TRBV5-3 belongs to the ORF category, with a function that is uncertain. The CDR3 length is 14 residues. The germline V and J ends were trimmed by 5 bases and 3 bases, with 11 bases remaining between them. CDR3 DNA: TGTGCCAGAAGTTATCCTAGGCCTAATGAAAAACTGTTTTTT. Protein product: CARSYPRPNEKLFF.

This clone was seen only once. This sequence joins TRBV10-3 and TRBJ1-2; D remains ambiguous. The length of the CDR3 is 13 residues. Germline CDR1 and CDR2: ENHRY and SYGVKD. V was pared by 6 bases and J by 2 bases, with 10 bases between. The CDR3 loop is CAIREQMNYGYTF. In DNA form, the CDR3 reads TGTGCCATCAGGGAACAGATGAACTATGGCTACACCTTC.

V gene TRBV7-9 combines with J gene TRBJ1-2; 9 bases fit TRBD1. Losses at the gene ends were 6 bases for V and 7 bases for J; bases not matched to a gene: 15. CDR3 size: 16 residues. Germline V gives CDR1 SEHNR, CDR2 FQNEAQ (reference sequence). The CDR3 DNA follows: TGTGCCAGCAGGCCCCCCACCGTGACAGGGGGGTTTGGCTACACCTTC. It yields the protein CASRPPTVTGGFGYTF.

This chain joins TRBV12-3 or TRBV12-4 and TRBJ2-5; TRBD2 might be the D (5 bases). Trimming removed 3 bases from V and 5 bases from J, with 10 bases in between. This CDR3 comprises 13 residues. CDR3: CASSLGVPETQYF. The CDR3 DNA sequence: TGTGCCAGCAGTTTGGGAGTACCGGAGACCCAGTACTTC.

The gene calls are TRBV11-3 and TRBJ2-4, with D unclear. From germline, CDR1 is SGHNT and CDR2 YENEEA. V was shortened by 6 bases and J by 4 bases, with 10 bases between the two germline ends. CDR3 length: 13 residues. This CDR3 is CASSIGAKNIQYF. DNA for the CDR3: TGTGCCAGCAGTATTGGTGCGAAAAACATTCAGTACTTC. Filled out from reference TRBV11-3 and TRBJ2-4, the complete variable domain reads EAGVVQSPRYKIIEKKQPVAFWCNPISGHNTLYWYLQNLGQGPELLIRYENEEAVDDSQLPKDRFSAERLKGVDSTLKIQPAELGDSAVYLCASSIGAKNIQYFGAGTRLSVL.

J is TRBJ2-3 and V is TRBV10-3, with TRBD2 identical over 11 bases. Germline CDR1 and CDR2: ENHRY and SYGVKD. This CDR3 comprises 16 residues. Losses at the gene ends were 2 bases for V and 2 bases for J; bases not matched to a gene: 3. CDR3 bases: TGTGCCATCAGTGAGGGACTAGCGGGCACCACAGATACGCAGTATTTT. It encodes CAISEGLAGTTDTQYF.

The V call is TRBV4-3, the J call TRBJ2-1, with D unresolved. This CDR3 is built from 15 residues. Germline CDR1 and CDR2: LGHNA and YSLEER. With 4 bases removed from V and 7 bases from J, the gap between germline ends came to 17 bases. The CDR3 spells CASSRELKLFNEQFF. The CDR3 region has the DNA TGCGCCAGCAGCCGCGAACTTAAACTCTTTAATGAGCAGTTCTTC.